These 19 T cell receptor beta chains originate from one sample sequenced in a study of human T cells and chemical hapten exposure. Noted time point: pre-sensitization, week 0. Treatment: therapeutic diphenylcyclopropenone sensitization with weekly scalp DPC. TCRdb independently ran MiXCR on the RACE reads; one entry per CDR3 protein. Found here are 300,000 to 400,000 distinct CDR3 sequences, less than 6.5% of them singletons; the top ten hold roughly 2.6%. The sequences come from whole blood, collected in connection with sensitization to the hapten diphenylcyclopropenone (DPC). These receptors came from a woman in her forties or fifties with alopecia areata. Some clones in this sample may be carry-over from other donors' samples.

This clonotype came up many times. At one boundary the junction diverges from the germline segment, which might be a read error. The rearrangement uses TRBV3-1 and TRBJ2-1; D assignment may be TRBD1 or TRBD2 (6 bases each). Germline V gene lookup returns CDR1 LGHDT and CDR2 YNNKEL (reference sequence). The length of the CDR3 is 13 residues. CDR3 sequence (DNA): TGTGCCAGCACCCAACCGCCGGGGGCCCTCCAGTTCTTC. As protein: CASTQPPGALQFF.

This clonotype was seen ten or more times. V is TRBV6-2 or TRBV6-3 and J is TRBJ2-1; maybe TRBD2 (5 bases). Trimming pared 8 bases from V and 8 bases from J, leaving 13 bases between. Germline loops: CDR1 MNHEY, CDR2 SVGEGT. The CDR3 totals 12 residues. The CDR3 coding sequence is TGTGCCAGCGTTAGCGTACCGGATGAGCAGTTCTTC. Amino acid sequence: CASVSVPDEQFF.

This clonotype was counted ten times or more. The chain combines TRBV4-3 with TRBJ1-1; D may be TRBD1 (5 bases). Trimming removed 1 base from V and 7 bases from J, with 10 bases in between. The CDR3 runs to 13 residues. Germline V CDR1 and CDR2: LGHNA, YSLEER. CDR3: CASSQVAGNEAFF. The CDR3 DNA follows: TGCGCCAGCAGCCAAGTAGCAGGGAATGAAGCTTTCTTT.

In this sample, this clonotype turned up many times. The chain recombines TRBV20-1 with TRBJ2-1; TRBD2 agrees at 11 bases. The CDR3 contains 13 residues. Germline V gene lookup returns CDR1 DFQATT and CDR2 SNEGSKA (reference sequence). The CDR3 nucleotides are TGCAAGCTAAGGACTAGCGGGTTGAATGAGCAGTTCTTC. Residues: CKLRTSGLNEQFF.

The chain combines TRBV10-3 with TRBJ1-2; D gene ambiguous. The CDR3 consists of 15 residues. V gave up 0 bases and J gave up 0 bases, with 8 bases separating them. Germline V gene lookup returns CDR1 ENHRY and CDR2 SYGVKD. The CDR3 DNA sequence: TGTGCCATCAGTGAGTCCGGGGAAGCTAACTATGGCTACACCTTC. Translation: CAISESGEANYGYTF.

The rearrangement uses TRBV28 and TRBJ2-7, with TRBD2 matching 7 bases. Germline CDR1 reads MDHEN; CDR2 reads SYDVKM. This CDR3 is built from 17 residues. J lost 5 bases, V lost 6 bases, and 19 bases had no gene match. CDR3 protein: CASRTTKARDYLHEQYF. The CDR3 DNA follows: TGTGCCAGCAGAACAACCAAGGCCCGGGACTATCTCCACGAGCAGTACTTC.

V usage is TRBV12-2 and J usage is TRBJ2-7; TRBD1, as called in the table, went unchecked against the DNA. TRBV12-2 is shown as a pseudogene. This CDR3 comprises 20 residues. CDR3 sequence reads: CASRVAGAYYEGGAYYEQYF. The CDR3 DNA reads as TGTGCAAGTCGCGTAGCGGGAGCTTACTACGAGGGGGGAGCTTACTACGAGCAGTACTTC.

This chain connects TRBV12-5 to TRBJ2-1; 8 positions agree with TRBD2. This CDR3 has 19 amino acids. V shed 5 bases, J shed 1 base, and the junction held 16 bases outside the gene matches. CDR1 LGHNT and CDR2 FRNRAP come from the germline V gene. CDR3 coding DNA: TGTGCTAGTGGTCCGACCCCGGGACTAGGCGGAGGATCCTACAATGAGCAGTTCTTC. Its protein product is CASGPTPGLGGGSYNEQFF.

In this sample, this clonotype turned up a few times. The chain has TRBV12-3 or TRBV12-4 and TRBJ2-2; D is unresolved. The CDR3 contains 12 residues. Trimming cost V 6 bases and J 6 bases, with 8 bases left between them. The DNA for the CDR3 is TGTGCCAGCAGCCCTCGTCCCGGGGAGCTGTTTTTT. Protein sequence: CASSPRPGELFF.

The table lists this clonotype with a few counts. The V call is TRBV3-1, the J call TRBJ2-7; D ambiguous. This CDR3 has 12 residues. Germline V lookup: CDR1 LGHDT, CDR2 YNNKEL (reference sequence). Deletions cut 0 bases from V and 2 bases from J, with 2 bases between. The CDR3 coding sequence is TGTGCCAGCAGCCAAGATCCCTACGAGCAGTACTTC. Amino acids: CASSQDPYEQYF.

This clonotype was found many times. The rearrangement links TRBV6-2 or TRBV6-3 to TRBJ2-7, with TRBD1 matching over 7 bases. CDR3 length: 16 amino acids. Per the germline V gene, CDR1 is MNHEY and CDR2 is SVGEGT. The V and J ends lost 0 bases and 3 bases, in that order; junction bases with no gene match: 8. CDR3 sequence: CASSYSGQIVFYEQYF. CDR3 in DNA: TGTGCCAGCAGTTACTCGGGACAGATCGTGTTCTACGAGCAGTACTTC.

The rearrangement uses TRBV20-1 and TRBJ2-7; 9 positions agree with TRBD1. The CDR3 contains 12 residues. Germline V lookup: CDR1 DFQATT, CDR2 SNEGSKA (reference sequence). V lost 6 bases to trimming and J lost 5 bases; unmatched junction nucleotides: 5. CDR3 amino acids: CSATGTGNEQYF. CDR3 nucleotide sequence: TGCAGTGCAACCGGGACAGGGAACGAGCAGTACTTC.

This clonotype was seen more than once but under ten times. The chain recombines TRBV14 with TRBJ2-7; D remains ambiguous. Germline values: CDR1 SGHDN, CDR2 FVKESK. V was clipped by 1 base and J by 10 bases, with 11 bases between them. The CDR3 sequence is 12 residues long. The CDR3 sequence is CASSQGRRRQYF. CDR3 nucleotide sequence: TGTGCCAGCAGCCAAGGCCGACGCCGACAGTACTTC.

The table lists this clonotype with a few counts. The chain uses TRBV6-9 and TRBJ1-6; 7 positions match TRBD1. The germline V gene has CDR1 MNHGY and CDR2 SVAAGI. J gave up 7 bases and V 7 bases, and 4 bases lay outside the gene matches. The CDR3 is 13 residues long. CDR3 DNA sequence: TGTGCCAGCATCCAGGGGGGGAATTCACCCCTCCACTTT. Translation gives CASIQGGNSPLHF.

This clonotype was seen repeatedly, ten times or more. The chain combines TRBV27 with TRBJ2-7; weak D call: TRBD1 (6 bases). This CDR3 has 15 residues. Deletions cut 6 bases from V and 0 bases from J, with 15 bases between. Per the germline V gene, CDR1 is MNHEY and CDR2 is SMNVEV (reference sequence). The CDR3: CASSPGARRSYEQYF. DNA for the CDR3: TGTGCCAGCAGCCCAGGGGCACGCCGCTCCTACGAGCAGTACTTC.

The chain carries TRBV14 and TRBJ2-1; no clear D gene. The V end was cut by 0 bases, the J end by 0 bases, with 6 bases between. CDR3 size: 15 residues. Germline V gives CDR1 SGHDN, CDR2 FVKESK. In DNA, the CDR3 is TGTGCCAGCAGCCAAGATCGGACCTCCTACAATGAGCAGTTCTTC. Translation gives CASSQDRTSYNEQFF. Full variable domain (remainder filled in from reference TRBV14 and TRBJ2-1): EAGVTQFPSHSVIEKGQTVTLRCDPISGHDNLYWYRRVMGKEIKFLLHFVKESKQDESGMPNNRFLAERTGGTYSTLKVQPAELEDSGVYFCASSQDRTSYNEQFFGPGTRLTVL.

On this clonotype itself: The CDR3 does not close with the conserved phenylalanine or tryptophan, likely indicating a read error. The rearrangement joins TRBV11-2 to TRBJ2-1; D perhaps matches TRBD2 (6 bases). In germline, CDR1 is SGHAT, CDR2 FQNNGV. The CDR3 is 15 residues long. V lost 1 base to trimming and J lost 5 bases, with 12 bases between them. The CDR3 DNA is TGTGCCAGCAGCTTAGTCGGGAGATCCGACAATGAGCAGTTCATC. The encoded protein is CASSLVGRSDNEQFI.

The chain uses TRBV7-9 and TRBJ2-2; D is possibly TRBD2 (5 bases). The V end lost 4 bases, the J end lost 7 bases, and 13 bases lay between the germline ends. Per germline, CDR1 SEHNR and CDR2 FQNEAQ (reference sequence). This CDR3 has 14 residues. The CDR3 nucleotides are TGTGCCAGCAGCTCCACTAGATATAGCGGGGAGCTGTTTTTT. The encoded protein is CASSSTRYSGELFF.

This clonotype showed up just a few times. The chain uses TRBV20-1 and TRBJ1-4; the D gene is possibly TRBD1 (5 bases). CDR1 and CDR2 from the germline V gene are DFQATT and SNEGSKA (reference sequence). Trimming removed 5 bases at V and 6 bases at J, with 13 bases between. CDR3 length: 13 residues. CDR3 in amino acids: CSAARGEDEKLFF. The DNA for the CDR3 is TGCAGTGCTGCTAGGGGAGAGGATGAAAAACTGTTTTTT.